The 21 T cell receptor beta chains reported below all come from one sample, sequenced in a study of cytomegalovirus exposure and HLA in healthy donors. Primers for the PCR totalled 60 Vbeta and 13 Jbeta. Measured with immunoSEQ multiplex PCR; TCRdb has only the in-frame clones, and not every one. Of some 140,000 clones in the sample, 73% were seen once. The sample comprised PBMCs. The receptor set was obtained from a woman aged 40 to 50 in good health and CMV-seronegative.

This CDR3 reads CASSMRTGAGNTIYF. The CDR3 coding sequence is TGTGCCAGCAGCATGAGGACAGGGGCTGGAAACACCATATATTTT. The chain links TRBV11-3 to TRBJ1-3, with TRBD1 identical over 9 bases. The CDR3 is 15 residues long. V lost 5 bases, J lost 2 bases, and 4 bases stayed unmatched. CDR1 and CDR2 (germline): SGHNT, YENEEA.

This clone was detected once. This CDR3 is CSTPRTGTGELFF. The CDR3 coding sequence is TGCAGCACCCCGAGGACAGGGACCGGGGAGCTGTTTTTT. The V gene is TRBV29-1, the J gene TRBJ2-2; 8 bases align to TRBD1. Per the germline V gene, CDR1 is SQVTM and CDR2 is ANQGSEA. The J segment lost 5 bases and the V segment lost 8 bases, leaving 7 bases of the junction unmatched. This CDR3 has 13 amino acids.

This chain uses TRBV9 with TRBJ1-2; D gene unclear. The germline V gene has CDR1 SGDLS and CDR2 YYNGEE. The CDR3 runs 13 residues. V was cut by 0 bases and J by 7 bases, with 10 bases left in between. The CDR3 region has the DNA TGTGCCAGCAGCGTAGAGGGTAGCGGTGGCTACACCTTC. Translation: CASSVEGSGGYTF.

This sequence joins TRBV9 and TRBJ1-2; 9 positions agree with TRBD1. The CDR3 covers 15 residues. Germline CDR1 is SGDLS and CDR2 is YYNGEE. Trimming took 0 bases from V and 5 from J; bases not matched to a gene: 5. The CDR3 here is CASSVAGQGGYGYTF. CDR3 sequence (DNA): TGTGCCAGCAGCGTAGCGGGACAGGGCGGATATGGCTACACCTTC.

The rearrangement links TRBV6-6 to TRBJ1-2; TRBD1 matches 10 bases. With V trimmed by 6 bases and J by 7 bases, 11 bases remained unmatched. Germline V CDR1 and CDR2: MNHNY, SVGAGI (reference sequence). This CDR3 has 15 residues. CDR3 amino acids: CASSDPPGQGSGYTF. The CDR3 DNA follows: TGTGCCAGCAGCGACCCCCCGGGACAGGGGAGTGGCTACACCTTC.

The chain recombines TRBV2 with TRBJ2-5; D gene unclear. This CDR3 comprises 14 residues. V lost 1 base and J 1 base, leaving 7 bases between the germline ends. CDR1 and CDR2 from the germline V gene are SNHLY and FYNNEI. CDR3 DNA: TGTGCCAGCAGTGAAGACAAAAGCCAAGAGACCCAGTACTTC. Protein sequence: CASSEDKSQETQYF.

J is TRBJ2-1 and V is TRBV9; TRBD2 matches 8 bases. Germline CDR1 SGDLS, CDR2 YYNGEE. The CDR3 has 14 amino acids. J lost 6 bases, V lost 4 bases, and 6 bases had no gene match. The CDR3 DNA sequence: TGTGCCAGCAGCCTTAGCGCGGGGGGCAATGAGCAGTTCTTC. Its protein is CASSLSAGGNEQFF. The variable domain in full, with the rest retrieved from reference TRBV9 and TRBJ2-1, is DSGVTQTPKHLITATGQRVTLRCSPRSGDLSVYWYQQSLDQGLQFLIQYYNGEERAKGNILERFSAQQFPDLHSELNLSSLELGDSALYFCASSLSAGGNEQFFGPGTRLTVL.

DNA of the CDR3: TGTGCCAGCTCACCGGGGACAGCTATCGATAGCAATCAGCCCCAGCATTTT. This translates into CASSPGTAIDSNQPQHF. The chain is built from TRBV18 and TRBJ1-5; 7 bases map to TRBD1. Trimming at V came to 3 bases and at J to 0 bases, leaving 8 bases not matched to a gene. CDR1 and CDR2 (germline): KGHSH, LQKENI. This CDR3 has 17 amino acids.

V is TRBV7-8 and J is TRBJ1-2; TRBD1 might be the D (6 bases). The CDR3 sequence is 15 residues long. Germline V gene lookup returns CDR1 SGHVS and CDR2 FQNEAQ. The germline V and J ends were trimmed by 2 bases and 6 bases, with 16 bases remaining between them. The CDR3 nucleotides read TGTGCCAGCAGCTTATCGATTGGGGGCACGAATGGCTACACCTTC. It specifies CASSLSIGGTNGYTF.

The chain is built from TRBV5-8 and TRBJ2-3; 10 bases map to TRBD2. The CDR3 has 18 residues. Germline-derived CDR1 and CDR2 are SGHTS and YDEGEE. V shed 3 bases, J shed 7 bases, and the junction held 17 bases outside the gene matches. CDR3 amino acids: CASSSTYGSSGGANTQYF. The DNA for the CDR3 is TGTGCCAGCAGCTCGACTTATGGGTCGAGCGGGGGGGCGAATACGCAGTATTTT.

This clone was detected once. One end of the junction is discordant with germline, which a read error may explain. CDR3 DNA: TGTGCTAGCAGCAAGGGACTAGCTAGGGAGACCCAGTACTTC. Its translation: CASSKGLARETQYF. The chain links TRBV7-7 to TRBJ2-5, with 9 bases matching TRBD2. CDR3 length: 14 residues. CDR1 and CDR2 from the germline V gene are SSHAT and FNYEAQ (reference sequence).

This chain joins TRBV7-3 and TRBJ2-1; D perhaps matches TRBD2 (5 bases). Germline V gene data show CDR1 as SGHTA and CDR2 as FQGTGA. V was trimmed by 3 bases and J by 6 bases, leaving 15 bases between them. CDR3 length: 15 residues. In nucleotides, the CDR3 is TGTGCCAGCAGCTTTTACACGGGGAGTGGCAATGAGCAGTTCTTC. Its protein is CASSFYTGSGNEQFF.

This CDR3 is CASSTDLAGGYYNEQFF. In DNA form, the CDR3 reads TGTGCCAGCAGCACAGACCTAGCGGGGGGCTACTACAATGAGCAGTTCTTC. The rearrangement uses TRBV9 and TRBJ2-1; 11 positions agree with TRBD2. CDR1 is SGDLS and CDR2 is YYNGEE in the germline V gene. The trim removed 4 bases at V and 3 bases at J, leaving 9 bases unmatched. CDR3 length: 17 amino acids. The full variable domain, completed using reference TRBV9 and TRBJ2-1, is DSGVTQTPKHLITATGQRVTLRCSPRSGDLSVYWYQQSLDQGLQFLIQYYNGEERAKGNILERFSAQQFPDLHSELNLSSLELGDSALYFCASSTDLAGGYYNEQFFGPGTRLTVL.

V gene TRBV13 combines with J gene TRBJ2-3; a weak D match, TRBD1 (5 bases). CDR1 is PRHDT and CDR2 is FYEKMQ in the germline V gene (reference sequence). This CDR3 contains 16 residues. The V end was cut by 5 bases, the J end by 2 bases, with 17 bases between. The CDR3: CASSKPAQADTDTQYF. For the CDR3, the DNA is TGTGCCAGCAGCAAACCTGCACAGGCTGACACAGATACGCAGTATTTT.

This chain links TRBV6-1 with TRBJ1-1; D gene uncertain. V was cut by 3 bases and J by 1 base, with 9 bases left in between. The CDR3 runs to 14 residues. From germline, CDR1 is MNHNS and CDR2 SASEGT. CDR3 amino acids: CASSEAGENTEAFF. DNA for the CDR3: TGTGCCAGCAGTGAGGCGGGTGAGAACACTGAAGCTTTCTTT.

The gene calls are TRBV4-1 and TRBJ1-1; no clear D gene. The CDR3 is made up of 15 amino acids. V was shortened by 0 bases and J by 1 base, with 9 bases between the two germline ends. Germline V lookup: CDR1 MGHRA, CDR2 YSYEKL. The DNA for the CDR3 is TGCGCCAGCAGCCAAGACCCCTCTCCGAACACTGAAGCTTTCTTT. This codes for CASSQDPSPNTEAFF.

The genes are TRBV4-2 and TRBJ1-3; D may be TRBD1 (6 bases). Trimming left V 0 bases short and J 8 bases short, with 8 bases between. Looked up from germline, CDR1 is LGHNA and CDR2 is YNFKEQ. CDR3 size: 13 residues. The CDR3 sequence: CASSQDRGDTIYF. DNA of the CDR3: TGTGCCAGCAGCCAAGACAGGGGAGACACCATATATTTT.

This clone occurred a few times. This rearrangement joins TRBV5-8 to TRBJ2-4; 14 nucleotides agree with TRBD2. This CDR3 spans 16 amino acids. Losses at the gene ends were 3 bases for V and 7 bases for J; bases not matched to a gene: 6. Per the germline V gene, CDR1 is SGHTS and CDR2 is YDEGEE. The CDR3, as DNA: TGTGCCAGCAGCTCGACTAGCGGGGGGGCAGGGAACATTCAGTACTTC. This sequence encodes CASSSTSGGAGNIQYF.

V usage is TRBV6-1 and J usage is TRBJ1-1, with 9 bases aligning to TRBD1. With 7 bases clipped from V and 6 bases from J, the junction kept 6 bases outside the gene matches. Germline V CDR1 and CDR2: MNHNS, SASEGT. CDR3 length: 13 residues. The CDR3 reads CASTRQGVAEAFF. The CDR3 nucleotides are TGTGCCAGCACACGACAGGGGGTCGCTGAAGCTTTCTTT.

V is TRBV19 and J is TRBJ1-1, with 7 bases identical to TRBD1. Germline lookup yields CDR1 LNHDA and CDR2 SQIVND (reference sequence). Unmatched junction bases numbered 10, after V lost 6 bases and J lost 0 bases. The CDR3 has 16 amino acids. The DNA of the CDR3 is TGTGCCAGTAGCCCACGTAAGACAGGGATGAACACTGAAGCTTTCTTT. It specifies CASSPRKTGMNTEAFF.

This clone came up a few times. The CDR3 spells CASSFGADQRRQYV. DNA for the CDR3: TGTGCCAGCAGCTTTGGGGCGGACCAGCGTCGGCAGTACGTC. V is TRBV5-6 and J is TRBJ2-7; tentative D call: TRBD1 (5 bases). This CDR3 has 14 amino acids. Per the germline V gene, CDR1 is SGHDT and CDR2 is YYEEEE. The V end was cut by 2 bases, the J end by 9 bases, with 18 bases between.